The 21 T cell receptor beta chains in this list originate from one sample, sequenced in a study of cytomegalovirus exposure and HLA in healthy donors (dated by TCRdb to 2016 to 2017). Libraries were constructed by the immunoSEQ multiplex PCR assay. A mixture of 60 forward primers for TCR Vbeta segments and 13 reverse primers for TCR Jbeta segments was used in the multiplex PCR. TCRdb retrieved this table from immuneACCESS and kept in-frame rearrangements only. Not all clones are present; in checked studies, unresolved V genes account for under half, and no reason is known for the remainder. The sample table contains around 160,000 clones; only one count was recorded for 60% to 80% of them. Around an eighth of the sample belongs to the ten largest clones. Sequencing was carried out using PBMCs. The receptors derive from a man aged 50-60 years in good health and CMV-seropositive.

The chain joins TRBV11-1 to TRBJ2-1, with 9 bases that match TRBD1. The CDR3 is 15 amino acids. The germline V gene has CDR1 SGHAT and CDR2 FQDESV (reference sequence). The junction had 10 bases not matched to a gene; V was cut back by 5 bases and J by 8 bases. The CDR3 sequence: CASSLKPTGGDEQFF. The CDR3 DNA reads as TGTGCCAGCAGCCTAAAGCCGACAGGGGGAGATGAGCAGTTCTTC.

The chain is built from TRBV4-1 and TRBJ1-5; possible D gene TRBD1, 6 bases. The germline CDR1 and CDR2 sequences are MGHRA and YSYEKL. Trimming took 4 bases from V and 5 from J, leaving 12 bases between them. This CDR3 is 14 amino acids long. The CDR3 here is CASSPQGPHQPQHF. For the CDR3, the DNA is TGCGCCAGCAGCCCACAGGGCCCCCATCAGCCCCAGCATTTT.

The J gene is TRBJ1-5, the V gene TRBV19, with D maybe TRBD1 (6 bases). Germline V gives CDR1 LNHDA, CDR2 SQIVND (reference sequence). V was clipped by 2 bases and J by 2 bases, with 16 bases between them. This CDR3 is 17 amino acids long. Here the CDR3 DNA reads TGTGCCAGTAGTATAATTCAGGGGTTCTCGGGCAATCAGCCCCAGCATTTT. Translation gives CASSIIQGFSGNQPQHF.

The J gene is TRBJ1-2, the V gene TRBV4-3; D is ambiguous. Trimming removed 0 bases from V and 7 bases from J, with 12 bases in between. Germline V gene lookup returns CDR1 LGHNA and CDR2 YSLEER. The CDR3 loop spans 14 amino acids. The CDR3 region is CASSQDPGIAGYTF. DNA of the CDR3: TGCGCCAGCAGCCAAGATCCGGGGATCGCTGGCTACACCTTC.

This chain's CDR3 is CASSTWTVNTEAFF. Here the CDR3 DNA reads TGTGCCAGTAGTACCTGGACAGTGAACACTGAAGCTTTCTTT. This chain links TRBV19 with TRBJ1-1; TRBD1 might be the D (6 bases). Germline lookup yields CDR1 LNHDA and CDR2 SQIVND (reference sequence). The germline V and J ends were trimmed by 4 bases and 0 bases, with 9 bases remaining between them. This CDR3 comprises 14 residues.

V is TRBV6-6 and J is TRBJ2-5; a weak D match, TRBD1 (5 bases). Trimming took off 0 bases at V and 3 bases at J, with 11 bases between the two ends. Germline V gives CDR1 MNHNY, CDR2 SVGAGI (reference sequence). The CDR3 consists of 15 residues. CDR3 bases: TGTGCCAGCAGTTACTCTCAGGGTCAGGAAGAGACCCAGTACTTC. Translating gives CASSYSQGQEETQYF.

V is TRBV28 and J is TRBJ1-5; possible D gene TRBD1, 5 bases. The CDR3 sequence is 15 residues long. In germline, CDR1 is MDHEN, CDR2 SYDVKM. Trimming removed 6 bases from V and 5 bases from J, with 17 bases in between. CDR3 coding DNA: TGTGCCAGCAGACCGCAGACAGCGCACTATCAGCCCCAGCATTTT. It is translated as CASRPQTAHYQPQHF.

This chain connects TRBV5-1 to TRBJ1-5; D gene ambiguous. Trimming shortened V by 1 base and J by 2 bases, and 7 bases separated the two germline ends. This CDR3 region has 14 residues. Germline CDR1 and CDR2: SGHRS and YFSETQ. This CDR3 is CASSLSSGNQPQHF. In DNA form, the CDR3 reads TGCGCCAGCAGCTTGTCCAGTGGCAATCAGCCCCAGCATTTT.

The chain carries TRBV7-2 and TRBJ2-2; D uncertain. The V end was cut by 3 bases, the J end by 7 bases, with 6 bases between. The CDR3 is 12 amino acids. Germline CDR1 is SGHTA and CDR2 is FQGNSA. CDR3 region: CASSFTGGELFF. The CDR3 DNA follows: TGTGCCAGCAGCTTTACTGGCGGGGAGCTGTTTTTT.

V usage is TRBV5-1 and J usage is TRBJ1-1; D call uncertain. The length of the CDR3 is 15 residues. V gave up 5 bases and J gave up 5 bases, with 19 bases separating them. Germline CDR1 reads SGHRS; CDR2 reads YFSETQ. In nucleotides, the CDR3 is TGCGCCAGCAGGGCCGGACTCGGGGTCGGAACTGAAGCTTTCTTT. As protein: CASRAGLGVGTEAFF.

This chain uses TRBV5-1 with TRBJ2-5, with 7 bases fitting TRBD2. V trimming: 1 base; J trimming: 1 base; junction bases outside the gene matches: 4. CDR1 and CDR2 from the germline V gene are SGHRS and YFSETQ. The CDR3 covers 15 residues. The CDR3 DNA reads as TGCGCCAGCAGCTTGTTGGGGAGGGTCCAAGAGACCCAGTACTTC. Translation gives CASSLLGRVQETQYF.

The gene calls are TRBV13 and TRBJ1-4; D not resolved. V gave up 8 bases and J gave up 2 bases, with 6 bases separating them. The germline CDR1 and CDR2 sequences are PRHDT and FYEKMQ (reference sequence). The CDR3 consists of 12 residues. The CDR3 protein is CASGETNEKLFF. The CDR3 DNA reads TGTGCCAGCGGGGAGACTAATGAAAAACTGTTTTTT.

The chain has TRBV19 and TRBJ2-3, with 14 bases identical to TRBD2. The CDR3 has 16 residues. The V segment lost 5 bases and the J segment 6 bases; nucleotides outside the gene matches: 7. The germline gives CDR1 LNHDA, CDR2 SQIVND (reference sequence). The CDR3 reads CASSGRTSGGFDTQYF. DNA of the CDR3: TGTGCCAGTAGTGGGCGGACTAGCGGGGGGTTTGATACGCAGTATTTT. The whole variable domain, filled in from reference TRBV19 and TRBJ2-3, reads DGGITQSPKYLFRKEGQNVTLSCEQNLNHDAMYWYRQDPGQGLRLIYYSQIVNDFQKGDIAEGYSVSREKKESFPLTVTSAQKNPTAFYLCASSGRTSGGFDTQYFGPGTRLTVL.

As for this clone: The junction and the germline gene differ at one end; a read error may be behind it. V usage is TRBV2 and J usage is TRBJ2-3; the D gene is possibly TRBD2 (6 bases). The CDR3 is 10 residues long. CDR1 SNHLY and CDR2 FYNNEI come from the germline V gene. CDR3 coding DNA: TGTGCCAGCAGTCTGGGGACTGGTTCTTTT. Translation gives CASSLGTGSF.

The chain employs TRBV2 and TRBJ2-3, with 10 bases identical to TRBD2. Germline CDR1 and CDR2: SNHLY and FYNNEI. The CDR3 length is 17 residues. V trimming: 3 bases; J trimming: 1 base; junction bases outside the gene matches: 7. CDR3 protein: CASSDDLGLAGTDTQYF. The CDR3 DNA follows: TGTGCCAGCAGTGATGACCTCGGACTAGCGGGCACAGATACGCAGTATTTT.

The CDR3 spells CATRYPPAQYF. In DNA form, the CDR3 reads TGTGCCACCCGGTACCCGCCGGCCCAGTACTTC. V and J are TRBV28 and TRBJ2-5; D gene unclear. The CDR3 runs 11 residues. V was clipped by 10 bases and J by 9 bases, with 15 bases between them. Per germline, CDR1 MDHEN and CDR2 SYDVKM.

This clone was detected only a few times. The gene calls are TRBV29-1 and TRBJ1-1; TRBD1 matches at 7 bases. V shed 0 bases, J shed 4 bases, and the junction held 17 bases outside the gene matches. Germline V gene lookup returns CDR1 SQVTM and CDR2 ANQGSEA. The CDR3 has 18 residues. CDR3 loop: CSVEDPPRQGSVGTEAFF. CDR3 nucleotide sequence: TGCAGCGTTGAAGATCCACCCCGACAGGGTAGTGTGGGCACTGAAGCTTTCTTT.

This CDR3 is CSGDRAMYNEQFF. The CDR3 nucleotides read TGCAGCGGCGACAGGGCTATGTACAATGAGCAGTTCTTC. The rearrangement uses TRBV29-1 and TRBJ2-1; TRBD1 agrees at 7 bases. With 7 bases clipped from V and 4 bases from J, the junction kept 7 bases outside the gene matches. This CDR3 is 13 amino acids long. The germline gives CDR1 SQVTM, CDR2 ANQGSEA.

The genes are TRBV23-1 and TRBJ1-1, with 10 bases fitting TRBD1. TRBV23-1 is flagged as an ORF with uncertain function. CDR3 length equals 20 residues. The J segment lost 0 bases and the V segment lost 2 bases, leaving 15 bases of the junction unmatched. The CDR3 DNA reads TGCGCCAGCAGTCAAGACAGGGGGCGCTCAACCAAACCCATGAACACTGAAGCTTTCTTT. Amino acid sequence: CASSQDRGRSTKPMNTEAFF.

This rearrangement joins TRBV27 to TRBJ1-1; 9 nucleotides line up with TRBD1. CDR3 size: 15 residues. Germline-derived CDR1 and CDR2 are MNHEY and SMNVEV (reference sequence). V shed 2 bases, J shed 1 base, and the junction held 2 bases outside the gene matches. The DNA for the CDR3 is TGTGCCAGCAGTTTACCGGGACAGGGGAACACTGAAGCTTTCTTT. Translating it yields CASSLPGQGNTEAFF.

The CDR3 bases are TGTGCCAGCAGACACACAGGGACCGCTGAAGCTTTCTTT. As protein: CASRHTGTAEAFF. The genes are TRBV2 and TRBJ1-1; D possibly corresponds to TRBD1 (6 bases). V lost 6 bases to trimming and J lost 6 bases, with 14 bases between them. Germline V lookup: CDR1 SNHLY, CDR2 FYNNEI. The CDR3 is 13 amino acids.